These 17 T cell receptor beta chains were sequenced from one sample in a study of shared clonotypes between healthy human individuals. TCRdb's table, derived via immunoSEQ multiplex PCR, lists solely in-frame clones and lacks some. The sample comprises some 1.1 million clones, roughly 77% of which are singletons, and over 0.8% rests with the top ten. The source material was memory CD4+ T cells from PBMCs. The subset is: CD45RA-negative fraction. Source of these receptors: a young man in good health. Some clones in this sample may be carry-over from other donors' samples.

The rearrangement joins TRBV5-4 to TRBJ2-5; weak D call: TRBD2 (6 bases). There are 14 residues in the CDR3. The V end lost 3 bases, the J end lost 5 bases, and 14 bases lay between the germline ends. Looked up from germline, CDR1 is SGHNT and CDR2 is YYREEE (reference sequence). CDR3 DNA sequence: TGTGCCAGCAGCTCACGTAGAGGAGGGGAGACCCAGTACTTC. Its protein is CASSSRRGGETQYF.

The CDR3 loop reads CASSQEWSTDTQYF. Written as DNA, the CDR3 is TGTGCCAGCAGCCAAGAGTGGAGCACAGATACGCAGTATTTT. This chain links TRBV5-4 with TRBJ2-3; no definite D call. Trimming pared 4 bases from V and 0 bases from J, leaving 9 bases between. There are 14 residues in the CDR3. CDR1 is SGHNT and CDR2 is YYREEE in the germline V gene (reference sequence). Full variable domain (missing parts from reference TRBV5-4 and TRBJ2-3): ETGVTQSPTHLIKTRGQQVTLRCSSQSGHNTVSWYQQALGQGPQFIFQYYREEENGRGNFPPRFSGLQFPNYSSELNVNALELDDSALYLCASSQEWSTDTQYFGPGTRLTVL.

Comments on this clone: The same CDR3 is also encoded by other DNA sequences in this sample. This chain's CDR3 is CASSISAGSYEQYF. CDR3 DNA sequence: TGTGCCAGTAGTATATCGGCCGGCTCCTACGAGCAGTACTTC. The V call is TRBV19, the J call TRBJ2-7; D not certain. CDR1 LNHDA and CDR2 SQIVND come from the germline V gene (reference sequence). Trimming stripped 2 bases from V and 0 bases from J, with 8 bases between. There are 14 residues in the CDR3.

In its sample, this clone was seen a few times. This rearrangement joins TRBV28 to TRBJ2-5; no firm D call. The CDR3 loop spans 11 amino acids. The germline V and J ends were trimmed by 10 bases and 3 bases, with 9 bases remaining between them. Looked up from germline, CDR1 is MDHEN and CDR2 is SYDVKM. This CDR3 is CATRAKETQYF. In DNA, the CDR3 is TGTGCCACTAGGGCGAAAGAGACCCAGTACTTC. Full variable domain (missing parts from reference TRBV28 and TRBJ2-5): DVKVTQSSRYLVKRTGEKVFLECVQDMDHENMFWYRQDPGLGLRLIYFSYDVKMKEKGDIPEGYSVSREKKERFSLILESASTNQTSMYLCATRAKETQYFGPGTRLLVL.

Of note for this clone: A much more abundant neighbour one base away suggests this may be a read error. The gene calls are TRBV4-2 and TRBJ2-6, with 10 bases identical to TRBD1. CDR3 size: 17 residues. The V and J ends lost 4 bases and 3 bases, in that order; junction bases with no gene match: 6. The V gene's germline CDR1 is LGHNA and CDR2 YNFKEQ. In DNA, the CDR3 is TGTGCCAGCAGCCTCGGGACAGGGGAAATTGGGGCCAACGTCCTGACTTTC. The encoded protein is CASSLGTGEIGANVLTF.

The V call is TRBV7-8, the J call TRBJ2-1; D may correspond to TRBD1 or TRBD2 (5 bases each). Germline CDR1 and CDR2: SGHVS and FQNEAQ. The CDR3 consists of 14 residues. The CDR3 protein is CSTIPRDRYNEQFF. The DNA of the CDR3 is TGTTCAACTATACCCCGGGACCGATACAATGAGCAGTTCTTC.

Comment on this clone: Sequence at one end of the junction differs from germline and may be a read error. The chain is built from TRBV5-1 and TRBJ2-7; tentatively, D is TRBD1 (6 bases). Germline V gene sequence: CDR1 SGHRS, CDR2 YFSETQ. The CDR3 sequence is 13 residues long. In DNA, the CDR3 is TGCGCCAGCAGCTTGGCCGGGACACCTGAGCGGTACTTC. Residues: CASSLAGTPERYF.

A few counts support this clone. The chain carries TRBV2 and TRBJ1-2; TRBD1 agrees at 7 bases. Germline trimming cut 7 bases from V and 4 bases from J; bases unmatched to any gene: 6. CDR1 is SNHLY and CDR2 is FYNNEI in the germline V gene. This CDR3 spans 13 amino acids. This CDR3 reads CASTTRDSYGYTF. Written as DNA, the CDR3 is TGTGCCAGCACAACCCGGGACAGCTATGGCTACACCTTC.

V is TRBV7-8 and J is TRBJ2-7; 8 nucleotides line up with TRBD2. The CDR3 contains 14 residues. The germline gives CDR1 SGHVS, CDR2 FQNEAQ. After removal of 5 bases from V and 1 base from J, the junction contained 4 bases not matched to a gene. CDR3 protein: CASSGTSYSYEQYF. CDR3 in DNA: TGTGCCAGCAGCGGGACTAGTTATTCCTACGAGCAGTACTTC.

This chain connects TRBV28 to TRBJ1-2; 9 bases are shared with TRBD1. Germline loops: CDR1 MDHEN, CDR2 SYDVKM. The CDR3 length is 15 residues. V lost 0 bases and J lost 6; bases outside the gene matches: 5. This CDR3 reads CASSLWSGTGNGYTF. The CDR3 DNA follows: TGTGCCAGCAGTTTATGGTCCGGGACAGGGAATGGCTACACCTTC.

The V gene is TRBV5-5, the J gene TRBJ2-7; 13 positions match TRBD2. This CDR3 comprises 17 residues. Germline lookup yields CDR1 SGHKS and CDR2 YYEKEE (reference sequence). The V segment lost 5 bases and the J segment 6 bases; nucleotides outside the gene matches: 14. CDR3 residues: CASRNLWTSGSLSEQYF. As DNA, the CDR3 is TGTGCCAGCAGGAACCTATGGACTAGCGGGAGTCTGAGCGAGCAGTACTTC.

The CDR3 loop is CASRHGGGTYEQYF. The CDR3 nucleotides are TGTGCCAGCCGGCATGGGGGGGGCACCTACGAGCAGTACTTC. The chain uses TRBV13 and TRBJ2-7, with D tentatively TRBD2 (7 bases). V lost 8 bases to trimming and J lost 2 bases, with 16 bases between them. The V gene's germline CDR1 is PRHDT and CDR2 FYEKMQ (reference sequence). The CDR3 runs to 14 residues.

On this clone itself: This may come from a read error, since a much larger clone is one base off. The chain joins TRBV30 to TRBJ2-2; D may be TRBD1 (6 bases). The length of the CDR3 is 16 residues. Germline lookup yields CDR1 GTSNPN and CDR2 SVGIG (reference sequence). The CDR3 region is CTWRRGGQRNTGELFF. The CDR3, as DNA: TGTACCTGGCGACGCGGAGGACAGAGGAACACCGGGGAGCTGTTTTTT.

V is TRBV5-1 and J is TRBJ2-1, with 10 bases identical to TRBD2. The germline CDR1 and CDR2 sequences are SGHRS and YFSETQ. The CDR3 consists of 16 residues. The V gene end was trimmed by 4 bases and the J gene end by 6 bases; junction bases not matched to a gene: 10. The CDR3 nucleotides read TGCGCCAGCAGCGTTCCTAGCGGGAGTTTGGTCAATGAGCAGTTCTTC. Protein: CASSVPSGSLVNEQFF.

The sample holds one count of this clone. This chain connects TRBV7-8 to TRBJ1-4, with D unclear. CDR1 is SGHVS and CDR2 is FQNEAQ in the germline V gene. This CDR3 spans 14 amino acids. V shed 2 bases and J shed 6 bases, with 10 bases lying between them. Written as DNA, the CDR3 is TGTGCCAGCAGCTTAAGGAGCAGTTATGAAAAACTGTTTTTT. Protein: CASSLRSSYEKLFF. The whole variable domain, remainder taken from reference TRBV7-8 and TRBJ1-4, is GAGVSQSPRYKVAKRGQDVALRCDPISGHVSLFWYQQALGQGPEFLTYFQNEAQLDKSGLPSDRFFAERPEGSVSTLKIQRTQQEDSAVYLCASSLRSSYEKLFFGSGTQLSVL.

The rearrangement joins TRBV5-1 to TRBJ2-7, with D hard to call. V lost 5 bases and J lost 7, with 19 bases in between. The CDR3 has 14 residues. Germline CDR1 SGHRS, CDR2 YFSETQ. This CDR3 is CASRSGSQPWEQYF. The CDR3 bases are TGCGCCAGCAGGTCTGGGTCCCAACCGTGGGAGCAGTACTTC.

To note about this clone: A much larger clone differs by one base, so this may be a read error. The chain employs TRBV28 and TRBJ1-4; D is ambiguous. Looked up from germline, CDR1 is MDHEN and CDR2 is SYDVKM. This CDR3 is 13 amino acids long. Trimming stripped 4 bases from V and 3 bases from J, with 6 bases between. The CDR3 sequence: CASSSSSNEKLFF. The CDR3 DNA follows: TGTGCCAGCAGTTCCAGCTCTAATGAAAAACTGTTTTTT.